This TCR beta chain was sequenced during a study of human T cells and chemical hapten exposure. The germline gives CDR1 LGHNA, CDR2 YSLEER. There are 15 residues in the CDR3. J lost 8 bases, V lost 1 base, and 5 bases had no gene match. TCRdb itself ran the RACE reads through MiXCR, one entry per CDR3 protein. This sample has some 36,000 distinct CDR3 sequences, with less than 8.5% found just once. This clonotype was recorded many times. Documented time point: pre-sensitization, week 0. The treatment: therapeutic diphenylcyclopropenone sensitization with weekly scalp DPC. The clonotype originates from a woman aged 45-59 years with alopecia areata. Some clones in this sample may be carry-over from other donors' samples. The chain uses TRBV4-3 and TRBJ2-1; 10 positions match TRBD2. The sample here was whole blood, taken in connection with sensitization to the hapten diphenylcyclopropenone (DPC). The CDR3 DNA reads TGCGCCAGCAGCCAAGGGCTAGCGGGAGACCATGAGCAGTTCTTC. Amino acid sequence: CASSQGLAGDHEQFF.